The TCR beta chain under discussion was sequenced for a study of PD-1 blockade in mismatch repair-deficient tumors. CDR1 is ENHRY, CDR2 SYGVKD, per germline. The ends were cut back, 5 bases at V and 3 bases at J, with 14 bases in the middle. The CDR3 is 14 amino acids. As concerns this clone: What it recognizes is unknown.

TCRs were sequenced from a few patients responding to pembrolizumab. General observations from the study: Rapid post-treatment expansion, then contraction, generally preceding radiologic response, marked tumor-resident clones.

Assay used: immunoSEQ multiplex PCR; TCRdb lists only in-frame clones, some missing. The data show approximately 40,000 clones, more than 75% seen once. Here the sequenced sample was peripheral blood, taken 4 weeks after starting pembrolizumab. V is TRBV10-3 and J is TRBJ2-7, with a possible D match to TRBD1 (6 bases). The TCR was taken from an adult with mismatch repair-deficient cancer. Written as DNA, the CDR3 is TGTGCCATCAGTCCAAACACAGGGTTCTACGAGCAGTACTTC. Translation gives CAISPNTGFYEQYF.